This T cell receptor (beta chain) was profiled in a study of shared clonotypes between healthy human individuals. Study conclusions and caveats: Sorted-subset sequencing, rarefaction showed, was incomplete despite large depth.

Profiled with immunoSEQ multiplex PCR; TCRdb holds only in-frame clones, not every one. The table lists around 580,000 clones, 95% to 98% of them singletons, with 0.25% to 0.35% in the top ten. V shed 1 base and J 3 bases; nucleotides not matched to a gene: 3. The CDR3 is 14 amino acids. CDR1 SGHAT and CDR2 FQNNGV come from the germline V gene. Concerning this clone itself: Its antigen is not identified. This same CDR3 is encoded by further DNA sequences in the sample.

Selected positively for CCR7 and CD45RO-negative, naive CD8 cells excluded terminally differentiated effector memory CD45RA+ cells. The rearrangement links TRBV11-2 to TRBJ2-7, with TRBD1 identical over 7 bases. This TCR came from a man aged 30 to 45 in good health. The sequenced sample consisted of naive CD8+ T cells sorted from blood. DNA for the CDR3: TGTGCCAGCAGCTTAGGGACAGGAAACTACGAGCAGTACTTC. This encodes CASSLGTGNYEQYF. Full variable domain (missing parts from reference TRBV11-2 and TRBJ2-7): EAGVAQSPRYKIIEKRQSVAFWCNPISGHATLYWYQQILGQGPKLLIQFQNNGVVDDSQLPKDRFSAERLKGVDSTLKIQPAKLEDSAVYLCASSLGTGNYEQYFGPGTRLTVT.